The clone carrying this TCR beta chain showed up just once. Assay: immunoSEQ multiplex PCR; the TCRdb copy retains only in-frame clones and omits some. Among roughly 570,000 clones listed, roughly nine tenths were seen once. Trimming took 6 bases from V and 5 from J, leaving 14 bases between them. This CDR3 comprises 13 residues. CDR1 and CDR2 from the germline V gene are ENHRY and SYGVKD. This record belongs to a study of blood T cell repertoires in COVID-19. Sequencing used peripheral blood. The genes are TRBV10-3 and TRBJ2-7; TRBD2 might be the D (6 bases). This receptor was taken from a woman aged 50 to 60 with COVID-19, enrolled during active disease. CDR3 protein: CAISSEGRDEQYF. The DNA of the CDR3 is TGTGCCATCAGCTCGGAGGGGCGCGACGAGCAGTACTTC.